These 18 T cell receptor beta chains share one sample of origin, sequenced in a study of T cells after yellow fever vaccination (dated by TCRdb to about 2019). In the paper's terms, the treatment or condition label means: live attenuated yellow fever vaccine strain. Library preparation employed 5' RACE. The listed sequencing device is Illumina HiSeq 2500. TCRdb trimmed public reads at Q25 via fastp, called clones via MiXCR and kept in-frame beta chains. Each CDR3 protein appears once, grouped with its most common genes and DNA. Present in this sample are about 360,000 distinct CDR3 sequences, 6.2% of which were seen just once. The ten largest clones take up about 15% of the sample. This material consisted of PBMCs, taken 5 days after the yellow fever booster vaccination. These receptors came from a man aged 30-40 years who received the YFV17D yellow fever vaccine.

There are a few counts of this clonotype. The V call is TRBV12-3 or TRBV12-4, the J call TRBJ1-4; the match to TRBD1 covers 7 bases. The CDR3 has 16 residues. The V gene end was trimmed by 5 bases and the J gene end by 3 bases; junction bases not matched to a gene: 9. DNA for the CDR3: TGTGCCAGCAGTCACACCGGGACAGCTTCTAATGAAAAACTGTTTTTT. The encoded protein is CASSHTGTASNEKLFF.

The gene calls are TRBV6-6 and TRBJ2-1; D is possibly TRBD2 (5 bases). V was pared by 3 bases and J by 13 bases, with 10 bases between. CDR3 length: 11 residues. Germline CDR1 and CDR2: MNHNY and SVGAGI (reference sequence). DNA for the CDR3: TGTGCCAGCAGTTATACACTAGAACAGTTCTTC. This codes for CASSYTLEQFF.

CDR3 loop: CASSLSIAGGAGTQYF. The DNA for the CDR3 is TGTGCCAGCAGTTTATCGATCGCGGGAGGGGCTGGGACCCAGTACTTC. The gene calls are TRBV27 and TRBJ2-5; 9 nucleotides agree with TRBD2. This CDR3 region has 16 residues. V lost 0 bases and J lost 7; bases outside the gene matches: 9. CDR1 is MNHEY and CDR2 is SMNVEV in the germline V gene (reference sequence).

The chain uses TRBV27 and TRBJ1-1; D call uncertain. The V and J ends lost 2 bases and 5 bases respectively, with 12 bases between them. The CDR3 extends over 14 amino acids. CDR1 is MNHEY, CDR2 SMNVEV, per germline (reference sequence). CDR3 nucleotide sequence: TGTGCCAGCAGTTTAAGGAGGCGCCGGACTGAAGCTTTCTTT. Protein product: CASSLRRRRTEAFF.

This clonotype was picked up many times. The chain joins TRBV5-1 to TRBJ2-7; D is possibly TRBD1 (6 bases). Per germline, CDR1 SGHRS and CDR2 YFSETQ. The CDR3 is 14 residues long. Trimming shortened V by 2 bases and J by 5 bases, and 14 bases separated the two germline ends. CDR3 DNA sequence: TGCGCCAGCAGCTTTTCTGGGGGCCGGGACGAGCAGTACTTC. Its translation is CASSFSGGRDEQYF.

The CDR3 DNA follows: TGCAGTGCTGACCCGGGGCTGGGGGGCAATAGCGGGAGTAAGAACGGGGAGCTGTTTTTT. It translates to CSADPGLGGNSGSKNGELFF. The genes are TRBV20-1 and TRBJ2-2; 9 bases agree with TRBD2. V was pared by 5 bases and J by 7 bases, with 26 bases of the junction left unmatched. From germline, CDR1 is DFQATT and CDR2 SNEGSKA (reference sequence). The CDR3 spans 20 residues.

A few counts support this clonotype. This chain connects TRBV12-5 to TRBJ2-3; D is unclear. This CDR3 is built from 19 residues. Germline V CDR1 and CDR2: LGHNT, FRNRAP. V lost 0 bases, J lost 0 bases, and 19 bases lay in between. The CDR3 sequence is CASGLVLNPASKSTDTQYF. The CDR3 DNA is TGTGCTAGTGGTTTGGTTTTAAACCCGGCTAGTAAGAGCACAGATACGCAGTATTTT.

The rearrangement joins TRBV25-1 to TRBJ2-7; D gene ambiguous. The V end lost 6 bases, the J end lost 2 bases, and 11 bases lay between the germline ends. The V gene's germline CDR1 is MGHDK and CDR2 SYGVNS. This CDR3 has 13 amino acids. CDR3 amino acids: CASRDDGTYEQYF. DNA for the CDR3: TGTGCCAGCAGGGATGACGGAACCTACGAGCAGTACTTC.

The sample holds a few counts of this clonotype. This chain links TRBV28 with TRBJ2-2; D assignment may be TRBD1 or TRBD2 (5 bases each). Per germline, CDR1 MDHEN and CDR2 SYDVKM. The CDR3 is made up of 15 amino acids. Trimming cost V 3 bases and J 5 bases, with 13 bases left between them. CDR3 loop: CASSFWGSGTGELFF. The CDR3 region has the DNA TGTGCCAGCAGTTTCTGGGGGTCAGGAACCGGGGAGCTGTTTTTT.

This clonotype was recorded a few times. The V gene is TRBV7-9, the J gene TRBJ2-2; D is undetermined. V was trimmed by 10 bases and J by 4 bases, leaving 13 bases between them. The CDR3 is 13 residues long. Germline V lookup: CDR1 SEHNR, CDR2 FQNEAQ (reference sequence). CDR3 amino acids: CATEETRTGELFF. The DNA for the CDR3 is TGTGCCACCGAGGAGACCCGCACCGGGGAGCTGTTTTTT.

Ten or more counts support this clonotype. V and J are TRBV7-3 and TRBJ2-1; no reliable D call. V lost 4 bases and J lost 13, with 17 bases in between. Germline V CDR1 and CDR2: SGHTA, FQGTGA. This CDR3 is 13 amino acids long. This chain's CDR3 is CASSSQAGPRQFF. In DNA, the CDR3 is TGTGCCAGCAGCTCGCAAGCTGGCCCTCGACAGTTCTTC.

Many counts were recorded for this clonotype. The chain couples TRBV5-1 to TRBJ2-3, with D possibly being TRBD2 (5 bases). Between the trimmed V and J ends, which lost 3 bases and 1 base, there was a span of 12 bases. This CDR3 spans 15 amino acids. The V gene's germline CDR1 is SGHRS and CDR2 YFSETQ. The CDR3 DNA reads as TGCGCCAGCAGCTGGACGGCTAGCCGCACAGATACGCAGTATTTT. Protein: CASSWTASRTDTQYF.

A word on this clonotype: Given a much more abundant clone one base away, this may be a read error. The chain is built from TRBV29-1 and TRBJ2-2; perhaps D is TRBD1 or TRBD2 (5 bases each). This CDR3 region has 10 residues. CDR1 and CDR2 (germline): SQVTM, ANQGSEA. The CDR3 is CSVDTGVLFF. DNA for the CDR3: TGCAGCGTGGACACCGGGGTGCTGTTTTTT.

This clonotype was counted only a few times. The gene calls are TRBV25-1 and TRBJ2-7; 9 nucleotides align to TRBD1. The CDR3 is made up of 16 amino acids. CDR1 is MGHDK and CDR2 is SYGVNS in the germline V gene. The V segment lost 6 bases and the J segment 5 bases; nucleotides outside the gene matches: 14. CDR3 sequence reads: CASSRTGTGFPHEQYF. CDR3 nucleotides: TGTGCCAGCAGCCGGACCGGGACAGGGTTTCCCCACGAGCAGTACTTC.

This clonotype has just a few counts. V gene TRBV5-1 combines with J gene TRBJ2-3; either TRBD1 or TRBD2 may supply D (5 bases each). V gave up 5 bases and J gave up 4 bases, with 17 bases separating them. The CDR3 loop spans 15 amino acids. Germline-derived CDR1 and CDR2 are SGHRS and YFSETQ. The CDR3 sequence: CASREWGVQADTQYF. The CDR3 region has the DNA TGCGCCAGCAGGGAGTGGGGAGTACAGGCAGATACGCAGTATTTT. Full variable domain (rest looked up from reference TRBV5-1 and TRBJ2-3): KAGVTQTPRYLIKTRGQQVTLSCSPISGHRSVSWYQQTPGQGLQFLFEYFSETQRNKGNFPGRFSGRQFSNSRSEMNVSTLELGDSALYLCASREWGVQADTQYFGPGTRLTVL.

This clonotype appeared many times. At one boundary the junction diverges from the germline segment, which might be a read error. The genes are TRBV7-2 and TRBJ2-1, with a tentative D call TRBD1 (5 bases). Germline values: CDR1 SGHTA, CDR2 FQGNSA. The CDR3 is made up of 9 amino acids. The CDR3 DNA reads TGTGCCAGCAGCTTCCGCCAGGGCTTC. Its protein is CASSFRQGF.

This clonotype turned up a few times. J is TRBJ1-4 and V is TRBV5-5; 8 nucleotides match TRBD1. The CDR3 has 13 amino acids. V shed 4 bases and J 7 bases; nucleotides not matched to a gene: 3. The germline V gene has CDR1 SGHKS and CDR2 YYEKEE (reference sequence). The CDR3 nucleotides read TGTGCCAGCAGCGGAGGGACAGGTGAAAAACTGTTTTTT. Protein product: CASSGGTGEKLFF.

This clonotype has more than one count but fewer than ten. J is TRBJ2-2 and V is TRBV7-6; D possibly uses TRBD1 or TRBD2 (5 bases each). This CDR3 region has 21 residues. The V and J ends lost 0 bases and 4 bases respectively, with 27 bases between them. The germline V gene has CDR1 SGHVS and CDR2 FNYEAQ. The CDR3 loop reads CASSLANRGTVEVRGTGELFF. In DNA form, the CDR3 reads TGTGCCAGCAGCTTAGCGAATCGAGGGACCGTTGAGGTCCGAGGCACCGGGGAGCTGTTTTTT. Based on the CDR3 plus reference TRBV7-6 and TRBJ2-2, the full variable domain is GAGVSQSPRYKVTKRGQDVALRCDPISGHVSLYWYRQALGQGPEFLTYFNYEAQQDKSGLPNDRFSAERPEGSISTLTIQRTEQRDSAMYRCASSLANRGTVEVRGTGELFFGEGSRLTVL.